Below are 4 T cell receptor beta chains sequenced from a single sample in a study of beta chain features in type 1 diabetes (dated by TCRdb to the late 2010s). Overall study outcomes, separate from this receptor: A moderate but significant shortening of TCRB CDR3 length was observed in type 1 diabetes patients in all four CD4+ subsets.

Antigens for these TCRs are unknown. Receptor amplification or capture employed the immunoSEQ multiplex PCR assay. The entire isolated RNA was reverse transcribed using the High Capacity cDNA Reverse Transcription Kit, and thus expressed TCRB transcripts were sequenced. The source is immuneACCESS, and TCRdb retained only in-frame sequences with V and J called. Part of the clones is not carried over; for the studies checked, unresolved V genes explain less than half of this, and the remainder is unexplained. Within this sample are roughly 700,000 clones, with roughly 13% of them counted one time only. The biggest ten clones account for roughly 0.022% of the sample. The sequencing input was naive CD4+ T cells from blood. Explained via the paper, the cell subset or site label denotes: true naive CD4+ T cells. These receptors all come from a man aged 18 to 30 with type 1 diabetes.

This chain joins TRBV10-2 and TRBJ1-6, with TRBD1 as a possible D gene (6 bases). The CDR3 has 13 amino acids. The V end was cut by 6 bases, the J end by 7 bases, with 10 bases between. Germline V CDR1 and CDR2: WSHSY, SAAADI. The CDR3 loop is CASRDTGNSPLHF. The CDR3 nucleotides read TGCGCCAGCAGGGACACAGGGAATTCACCCCTCCACTTT.

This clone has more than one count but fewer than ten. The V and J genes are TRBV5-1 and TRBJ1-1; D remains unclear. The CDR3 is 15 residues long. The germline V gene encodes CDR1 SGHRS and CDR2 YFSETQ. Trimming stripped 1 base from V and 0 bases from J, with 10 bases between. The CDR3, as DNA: TGCGCCAGCAGCTTGTCCCTGGGAATGAACACTGAAGCTTTCTTT. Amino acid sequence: CASSLSLGMNTEAFF.

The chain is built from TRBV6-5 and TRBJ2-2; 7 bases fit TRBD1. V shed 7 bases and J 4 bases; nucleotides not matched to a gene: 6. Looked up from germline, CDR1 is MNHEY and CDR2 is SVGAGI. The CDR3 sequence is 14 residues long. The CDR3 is CASNNRGPTGELFF. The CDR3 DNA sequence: TGTGCCAGCAATAACAGGGGCCCCACCGGGGAGCTGTTTTTT.

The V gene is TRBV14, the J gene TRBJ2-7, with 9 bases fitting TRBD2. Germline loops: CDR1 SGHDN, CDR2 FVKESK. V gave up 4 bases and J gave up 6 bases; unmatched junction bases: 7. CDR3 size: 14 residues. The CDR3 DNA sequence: TGTGCCAGCAGCCCCCGGGTTAGCGGGGGCGAGCAGTACTTC. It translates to CASSPRVSGGEQYF.